This T cell receptor (beta chain) is from a study of human T cells and chemical hapten exposure. Time point indicated: patch test 2, 6 weeks after DPC sensitization. Treatment of the sample: therapeutic diphenylcyclopropenone sensitization with weekly scalp DPC. As the library was built, unique molecular identifiers were attached to individual cDNA molecules. TCRdb redid the calling of the RACE reads with MiXCR, one entry per CDR3 protein. This sample has about 41,000 distinct CDR3 sequences, with roughly 3.3% found just once. The table lists this clonotype with many counts. V was trimmed by 4 bases and J by 3 bases, leaving 25 bases between them. The CDR3 is made up of 19 amino acids. Per germline, CDR1 MDHEN and CDR2 SYDVKM.

J is TRBJ2-4 and V is TRBV28; possibly TRBD1 or TRBD2 for D (5 bases each). The TCR comes from a middle-aged man with alopecia areata. Some clones in this sample may be carry-over from other donors' samples. Source: whole blood, taken in connection with sensitization to the hapten diphenylcyclopropenone (DPC). CDR3 in DNA: TGTGCCAGCAGTTCCCCCGCATTCTGGCAGGGAGAGAGCAAAAACATTCAGTACTTC. It specifies CASSSPAFWQGESKNIQYF.